Each of the 20 T cell receptor beta chains below was sequenced from the same sample in a study of T cell repertoires in cytomegalovirus infection. MiXCR was run by TCRdb on the reads, yielding one entry per CDR3 protein. This table has about 100,000 distinct CDR3 sequences, about a quarter appearing once. Sequencing was carried out using CD8+ T cells from PBMCs. These TCRs come from a human donor in good health (CMV status not recorded). Some clones in this sample may be carry-over from other donors' samples.

This clonotype was recorded a few times. This sequence joins TRBV4-1 and TRBJ2-1, with 7 bases identical to TRBD2. The germline V gene encodes CDR1 MGHRA and CDR2 YSYEKL. The CDR3 is 15 amino acids. Germline trimming cut 1 base from V and 7 bases from J; bases unmatched to any gene: 7. In DNA form, the CDR3 reads TGCGCCAGCAGCCAAGCACTAGCGAGTGGGAATGAGCAGTTCTTC. It yields the protein CASSQALASGNEQFF.

In its sample, this clonotype was seen a few times. The gene calls are TRBV20-1 and TRBJ2-1, with unresolved D. CDR1 is DFQATT, CDR2 SNEGSKA, per germline (reference sequence). With 3 bases removed from V and 7 bases from J, the gap between germline ends came to 7 bases. CDR3 length equals 11 residues. The CDR3 DNA sequence: TGCAGTGCTAGCTCTACGAATGAGCAGTTCTTC. This encodes CSASSTNEQFF.

This clonotype has a count of ten or more. This rearrangement joins TRBV6-2 or TRBV6-3 to TRBJ2-7, with TRBD2 identical over 8 bases. CDR1 and CDR2 (germline): MNHEY, SVGEGT. With V trimmed by 4 bases and J by 4 bases, 12 bases remained unmatched. This CDR3 is 16 amino acids long. CDR3 nucleotides: TGTGCCAGCAGTTTGGGAAGCGGGAGTGGTGTATACGAGCAGTACTTC. Translated, it gives CASSLGSGSGVYEQYF.

This clonotype was picked up many times. This chain joins TRBV12-3 or TRBV12-4 and TRBJ1-4, with D possibly matching TRBD1 (5 bases). The CDR3 spans 15 residues. Trimming removed 7 bases at V and 5 bases at J, with 17 bases between. CDR3 DNA sequence: TGTGCCAGCATCCAAGCCGGGGGGTCGAATGAAAAACTGTTTTTT. This sequence encodes CASIQAGGSNEKLFF.

The chain uses TRBV6-5 and TRBJ2-5, with D hard to call. Germline V gives CDR1 MNHEY, CDR2 SVGAGI. The CDR3 extends over 15 amino acids. V was pared by 8 bases and J by 5 bases, with 21 bases between. The CDR3 region has the DNA TGTGCCAGCCACAGTTACGGAATCAGCGCGGAGACCCAGTACTTC. This translates into CASHSYGISAETQYF.

Note on this clonotype: Since a much larger clone is just one base distant, this may be a read error. V is TRBV7-4 and J is TRBJ2-7; TRBD1 matches 8 bases. The J call may be faulty, since TRBJ2-1 better matches the DNA end. The CDR3 runs 15 residues. Germline CDR1 and CDR2: SGHVT and SQSDAQ. CDR3 sequence (DNA): TGTGCCAGCAGCTTGACAGGGGAGAGAAACTACGAGCAGTTCTTC. It encodes CASSLTGERNYEQFF.

The CDR3, as DNA: TGTGCCAGCAGCCAAGATCTTATGGGGTTCTCTGGGGCCAACGTCCTGACTTTC. It yields the protein CASSQDLMGFSGANVLTF. The chain is built from TRBV14 and TRBJ2-6; D is undetermined. CDR3 length equals 18 residues. Trimming stripped 0 bases from V and 0 bases from J, with 12 bases between. The germline gives CDR1 SGHDN, CDR2 FVKESK.

The chain employs TRBV4-2 and TRBJ2-7; D is unclear. V lost 8 bases and J 4 bases, leaving 9 bases between the germline ends. CDR3 length: 11 residues. Germline lookup yields CDR1 LGHNA and CDR2 YNFKEQ. The CDR3: CASRNTYEQYF. The CDR3 DNA reads as TGTGCCAGCCGAAACACATACGAGCAGTACTTC.

The chain links TRBV5-6 to TRBJ2-7; D is possibly TRBD1 (5 bases). V gave up 6 bases and J gave up 3 bases, with 13 bases separating them. This CDR3 region has 13 residues. Germline loops: CDR1 SGHDT, CDR2 YYEEEE. The CDR3 region is CASNPIQGYEQYF. DNA for the CDR3: TGTGCCAGCAACCCTATCCAGGGCTACGAGCAGTACTTC.

This clonotype was observed many times. The V gene is TRBV5-8, the J gene TRBJ1-6; weak D call: TRBD1 (6 bases). Trimming left V 4 bases short and J 8 bases short, with 13 bases between. Germline V gives CDR1 SGHTS, CDR2 YDEGEE. This CDR3 has 14 residues. CDR3 amino acids: CASSAQGGDSPLHF. CDR3 DNA: TGTGCCAGCAGCGCACAGGGCGGAGATTCACCCCTCCACTTT.

The rearrangement links TRBV6-1 to TRBJ2-1; TRBD1 might be the D (7 bases). Germline V gives CDR1 MNHNS, CDR2 SASEGT. V was trimmed by 5 bases and J by 0 bases, leaving 11 bases between them. The CDR3 runs 15 residues. The CDR3 spells CASSPRGDSYNEQFF. CDR3 bases: TGTGCCAGCAGTCCCAGGGGGGACTCCTACAATGAGCAGTTCTTC.

This clonotype was seen a handful of times. The chain couples TRBV2 to TRBJ2-5; TRBD1 agrees at 7 bases. The CDR3 has 14 residues. The germline V gene has CDR1 SNHLY and CDR2 FYNNEI. V shed 8 bases, J shed 4 bases, and the junction held 10 bases outside the gene matches. The CDR3 DNA reads as TGTGCCAGCTCAGGGGGATTGACGAGAGAGACCCAGTACTTC. Its translation is CASSGGLTRETQYF.

This clonotype was seen a few times. The chain uses TRBV28 and TRBJ1-1, with D perhaps matching TRBD1 (5 bases). CDR3 length: 15 amino acids. Trimming removed 3 bases from V and 0 bases from J, with 11 bases in between. Germline CDR1 MDHEN, CDR2 SYDVKM. This CDR3 is CASSFGAVMNTEAFF. The DNA for the CDR3 is TGTGCCAGCAGTTTCGGGGCAGTGATGAACACTGAAGCTTTCTTT.

This clonotype appeared many times. The V gene is TRBV7-2, the J gene TRBJ2-3, with 9 bases fitting TRBD2. With 1 base clipped from V and 3 bases from J, the junction kept 2 bases outside the gene matches. In germline, CDR1 is SGHTA, CDR2 FQGNSA. There are 15 residues in the CDR3. Written as DNA, the CDR3 is TGTGCCAGCAGCTTAGAGCTAGCGGGGACAGATACGCAGTATTTT. As protein: CASSLELAGTDTQYF. The full variable domain, its missing parts supplied by reference TRBV7-2 and TRBJ2-3, is GAGVSQSPSNKVTEKGKDVELRCDPISGHTALYWYRQSLGQGLEFLIYFQGNSAPDKSGLPSDRFSAERTGGSVSTLTIQRTQQEDSAVYLCASSLELAGTDTQYFGPGTRLTVL.

A few counts support this clonotype. This chain links TRBV12-3 or TRBV12-4 with TRBJ2-2; the match to TRBD2 covers 7 bases. Trimming at V came to 8 bases and at J to 1 base, leaving 4 bases not matched to a gene. The CDR3 spans 14 residues. The CDR3 spells CASSGGGNTGELFF. In DNA form, the CDR3 reads TGTGCCAGCTCTGGCGGGGGGAACACCGGGGAGCTGTTTTTT.

This clonotype was picked up many times. This chain joins TRBV4-3 and TRBJ1-1; a possible D gene is TRBD1 (5 bases). V lost 3 bases to trimming and J lost 1 base, with 9 bases between them. This CDR3 is built from 14 residues. The V gene's germline CDR1 is LGHNA and CDR2 YSLEER. The CDR3 sequence is CASSHPGGNTEAFF. The CDR3 DNA sequence: TGCGCCAGCAGCCATCCCGGGGGGAACACTGAAGCTTTCTTT.

The genes are TRBV29-1 and TRBJ2-2, with D perhaps TRBD1 (5 bases). Deletions cut 6 bases from V and 5 bases from J, with 16 bases between. CDR1 SQVTM and CDR2 ANQGSEA come from the germline V gene. The CDR3 has 14 amino acids. The CDR3 spells CSVPRQRPTGELFF. The DNA of the CDR3 is TGCAGCGTACCCAGACAGAGGCCTACCGGGGAGCTGTTTTTT.

This clonotype was seen at least ten times. The J gene is TRBJ1-4, the V gene TRBV4-3; a weak D match, TRBD1 (6 bases). V was cut by 0 bases and J by 7 bases, with 15 bases left in between. Germline loops: CDR1 LGHNA, CDR2 YSLEER. There are 16 residues in the CDR3. The chain's CDR3 is CASSQDPVGGSEKLFF. CDR3 coding DNA: TGCGCCAGCAGCCAAGATCCCGTCGGGGGCAGTGAAAAACTGTTTTTT.

The chain links TRBV20-1 to TRBJ1-1; a possible D gene is TRBD1 (6 bases). V was pared by 1 base and J by 4 bases, with 16 bases between. Germline assignment: CDR1 DFQATT and CDR2 SNEGSKA (reference sequence). The CDR3 loop spans 15 amino acids. CDR3 sequence: CSARGEGRGATEAFF. CDR3 bases: TGCAGTGCTAGAGGCGAAGGCAGGGGTGCCACTGAAGCTTTCTTT.

The chain uses TRBV24-1 and TRBJ2-1; TRBD2 matches at 7 bases. J gave up 15 bases and V 0 bases, and 22 bases lay outside the gene matches. Germline V gene data show CDR1 as KGHDR and CDR2 as SFDVKD. The CDR3 is 18 residues long. The CDR3: CATSDLLKLGLAAPKPFF. The CDR3 DNA is TGTGCCACCAGTGATTTGCTAAAACTTGGTCTAGCGGCCCCTAAACCGTTCTTC.